This TCR beta chain was profiled in a study of blood T cell repertoires in COVID-19. Across the study: The origin of the acute and convalescent COVID-19 samples was the United States, Italy and Spain. PBMCs, B-cell-depleted T cells, or T cells were the source of the cDNA or gDNA that made up the material.

Per the authors' pipeline: By means of reference gene primer amplification, nucleated cell counts were estimated. The table came from immunoSEQ multiplex PCR; TCRdb's copy has only in-frame clones and leaves some out. V and J calls and clone size follow that table, whereas D and trimming were derived from the DNA. The data contain about 120,000 clones, nearly 70% of them singletons. The CDR3 has 15 residues. CDR1 and CDR2 (germline): SNHLY, FYNNEI. V gave up 5 bases and J gave up 4 bases; unmatched junction bases: 6. The receptor was derived from a woman in her sixties or seventies with acute or convalescent COVID-19. This chain links TRBV2 with TRBJ2-5; 11 bases are shared with TRBD2. The sequencing sample was made of peripheral blood. The CDR3 DNA is TGTGCCAGCAGTCCCTCCCTAGCGGGAGGAGAGACCCAGTACTTC. The encoded protein is CASSPSLAGGETQYF.